This TCR beta chain was recovered during a study of read filtering for tumor transcriptome and immune sequencing. The CDR3 extends over 13 amino acids. Germline V gives CDR1 SNHLY, CDR2 FYNNEI. V was shortened by 3 bases and J by 6 bases, with 8 bases between the two germline ends. From around 440 ng of RNA, a library with molecular barcoded alpha/delta and beta/gamma adaptors was made. MiXCR was run by TCRdb on the reads, yielding one entry per CDR3 protein. The repertoire holds some 50,000 distinct CDR3 sequences, with around 21% as singletons. J is TRBJ1-4 and V is TRBV2; a weak D match, TRBD1 (5 bases). Sample: a population of CD138-negative cells sorted from bone marrow. This clonotype was obtained from a donor at least 40 years old with multiple myeloma. CDR3 loop: CASSEDTYEKLFF. The DNA for the CDR3 is TGTGCCAGCAGTGAGGACACATATGAAAAACTGTTTTTT.